This passage covers 9 T cell receptor beta chains from one sample sequenced in a study of CD8+ T cells in alopecia areata. RNA extraction and reverse transcription yielded cDNA as sequencing template. The method was immunoSEQ multiplex PCR; TCRdb's version includes in-frame clones alone and lacks a portion of them. The data show about 12,000 clones, 60% seen once. Researchers took lesional scalp punch biopsies and peripheral blood from people who were alopecia areata patients. The sample comprised skin. These receptors were collected from a human donor with alopecia areata.

The rearrangement uses TRBV13 and TRBJ2-7; D unclear. V shed 5 bases and J shed 7 bases, with 15 bases lying between them. Germline V gene sequence: CDR1 PRHDT, CDR2 FYEKMQ (reference sequence). There are 13 residues in the CDR3. Written as DNA, the CDR3 is TGTGCCAGCAGCCAAACATTCGTGGAGGAGCAGTACTTC. It yields the protein CASSQTFVEEQYF.

This chain uses TRBV4-1 with TRBJ2-7, with 13 bases lining up with TRBD2. Per the germline V gene, CDR1 is MGHRA and CDR2 is YSYEKL. The length of the CDR3 is 18 residues. V was pared by 2 bases and J by 4 bases, with 11 bases of the junction left unmatched. The CDR3 reads CASSQLTSPGLAGYEQYF. The CDR3 coding sequence is TGCGCCAGCAGCCAACTAACATCCCCGGGACTAGCGGGGTACGAGCAGTACTTC.

This clone is termed medium-sized (0.01 to 0.1%). The chain couples TRBV5-4 to TRBJ2-1; unclear D gene. The V end lost 1 base, the J end lost 4 bases, and 9 bases lay between the germline ends. In germline, CDR1 is SGHNT, CDR2 YYREEE (reference sequence). The CDR3 is made up of 14 amino acids. The CDR3 bases are TGTGCCAGCAGCTTGTCGCTAGGTTACAATGAGCAGTTCTTC. Its protein is CASSLSLGYNEQFF.

The chain has TRBV7-2 and TRBJ2-1; 10 bases match TRBD2. Germline V lookup: CDR1 SGHTA, CDR2 FQGNSA. With 5 bases clipped from V and 9 bases from J, the junction kept 7 bases outside the gene matches. This CDR3 contains 14 residues. CDR3 sequence (DNA): TGTGCCAGCAGCCCTTCTAGCGGGAGTGGTGAGCAGTTCTTC. Residues: CASSPSSGSGEQFF.

The V call is TRBV9, the J call TRBJ2-5; 8 bases are a match to TRBD2. The CDR3 extends over 15 amino acids. With V trimmed by 2 bases and J by 4 bases, 7 bases remained unmatched. CDR1 and CDR2 (germline): SGDLS, YYNGEE. In nucleotides, the CDR3 is TGTGCCAGCAGCGTGTCAGGGGCGGGAGGAGAGACCCAGTACTTC. This gives the protein CASSVSGAGGETQYF.

The chain links TRBV28 to TRBJ2-7; a weak D match, TRBD1 (6 bases). V was trimmed by 3 bases and J by 9 bases, leaving 12 bases between them. CDR1 is MDHEN and CDR2 is SYDVKM in the germline V gene. The CDR3 loop spans 12 amino acids. The CDR3: CASSFFRGVQYF. In nucleotides, the CDR3 is TGTGCCAGCAGTTTTTTCAGGGGAGTGCAGTACTTC.

By frequency in the sample, this clone is medium-sized (0.01 to 0.1%). The chain carries TRBV7-9 and TRBJ1-1; D is perhaps TRBD1 (5 bases). CDR3 length: 13 residues. V was shortened by 0 bases and J by 7 bases, with 9 bases between the two germline ends. Germline V gives CDR1 SEHNR, CDR2 FQNEAQ (reference sequence). The CDR3: CASSLAQEGEAFF. CDR3 nucleotide sequence: TGTGCCAGCAGCTTAGCACAGGAGGGTGAAGCTTTCTTT.

CDR3 nucleotides: TGTGCCAGCAGCCAAGGGTTAGTAGAAGGGTACGAGCAGTACTTC. Its protein is CASSQGLVEGYEQYF. The V gene is TRBV4-2, the J gene TRBJ2-7; D is unclear. The CDR3 has 15 amino acids. Germline V CDR1 and CDR2: LGHNA, YNFKEQ. V lost 1 base and J lost 4, with 14 bases in between.

This clone was recorded a few times. V gene TRBV5-6 combines with J gene TRBJ2-7, with TRBD2 matching over 7 bases. This CDR3 region has 14 residues. J gave up 3 bases and V 3 bases, and 6 bases lay outside the gene matches. Germline loops: CDR1 SGHDT, CDR2 YYEEEE. The CDR3 region is CASSSSGGSYEQYF. The CDR3 coding sequence is TGTGCCAGCAGCTCGTCAGGCGGGAGCTACGAGCAGTACTTC.